The next 21 T cell receptor beta chains were all read from a single sample in a study of early T cells in non-severe SARS-CoV-2 infection. TCRdb re-called the 5' RACE reads through MiXCR, storing one row per CDR3 protein. Of roughly 20,000 distinct CDR3 sequences listed, more than 5% are singletons. The input for sequencing was whole blood, taken at baseline. The receptors shown here come from an adult who was a healthcare worker with PCR-confirmed SARS-CoV-2 infection or an uninfected control (not recorded which).

Many counts were recorded for this clonotype. V gene TRBV27 combines with J gene TRBJ2-2; D is perhaps TRBD2 (6 bases). Germline lookup yields CDR1 MNHEY and CDR2 SMNVEV (reference sequence). The CDR3 covers 16 residues. Trimming removed 2 bases at V and 3 bases at J, with 13 bases between. CDR3 sequence: CASSLRGRRDTGELFF. DNA of the CDR3: TGTGCCAGCAGTTTAAGGGGCCGGAGGGACACCGGGGAGCTGTTTTTT.

Remarks on this clonotype: Germline is not matched at one junction end, which may reflect a read error. The chain recombines TRBV7-2 with TRBJ2-7, with D possibly matching TRBD1 (5 bases). Per the germline V gene, CDR1 is SGHTA and CDR2 is FQGNSA. The CDR3 is made up of 15 amino acids. DNA of the CDR3: TGTGCCGGCAGCTTAGAAATAGCAGGGTCCTACGAGCAGTACTTC. This gives the protein CAGSLEIAGSYEQYF.

With regard to this clonotype: A read error is possible here, since a much larger clone lies one base away. This CDR3 reads CASSLSGGGRYQPQHF. CDR3 nucleotide sequence: TGTGCCAGCAGTTTATCAGGCGGGGGGCGTTATCAGCCCCAGCATTTT. The rearrangement links TRBV27 to TRBJ1-5; weak D call: TRBD1 (6 bases). The ends were cut back, 0 bases at V and 5 bases at J, with 14 bases in the middle. This CDR3 has 16 residues. CDR1 MNHEY and CDR2 SMNVEV come from the germline V gene (reference sequence).

Ten or more counts support this clonotype. V and J are TRBV12-3 or TRBV12-4 and TRBJ1-5; the D gene is possibly TRBD1 (5 bases). V was trimmed by 4 bases and J by 2 bases, leaving 18 bases between them. CDR3 length equals 17 residues. The CDR3, as DNA: TGTGCCAGCAGTTCAACCGGGACCCAAGGGGGCAATCAGCCCCAGCATTTT. It translates to CASSSTGTQGGNQPQHF.

This clonotype was observed many times. The chain employs TRBV7-9 and TRBJ2-3; 7 bases align to TRBD1. In germline, CDR1 is SEHNR, CDR2 FQNEAQ (reference sequence). The CDR3 length is 14 residues. Trimming took 5 bases from V and 1 from J; bases not matched to a gene: 3. The CDR3: CASSLGQGTDTQYF. The CDR3 DNA is TGTGCCAGCAGCCTAGGACAGGGCACAGATACGCAGTATTTT.

This clonotype has ten or more counts. This chain joins TRBV11-2 and TRBJ1-2, with no clear D. V lost 4 bases, J lost 7 bases, and 16 bases lay in between. Germline V gene sequence: CDR1 SGHAT, CDR2 FQNNGV. The CDR3 is 14 amino acids. In DNA, the CDR3 is TGTGCCAGCAGCTACCGCGACGGTGCTCTTGGCTACACCTTC. Its translation: CASSYRDGALGYTF.

This clonotype is labeled medium-sized. This sequence joins TRBV3-1 and TRBJ2-3, with 12 bases matching TRBD2. The CDR3 is made up of 16 amino acids. Looked up from germline, CDR1 is LGHDT and CDR2 is YNNKEL (reference sequence). The junction had 2 bases not matched to a gene; V was cut back by 1 base and J by 3 bases. The CDR3 DNA follows: TGTGCCAGCAGCCAAGCTAGCGGGGGGGGGACAGATACGCAGTATTTT. Translating gives CASSQASGGGTDTQYF.

The chain links TRBV5-6 to TRBJ2-5, with D perhaps matching TRBD1 or TRBD2 (5 bases each). The germline CDR1 and CDR2 sequences are SGHDT and YYEEEE. Trimming stripped 3 bases from V and 5 bases from J, with 14 bases between. The CDR3 loop spans 14 amino acids. The chain's CDR3 is CASSSPGTRETQYF. CDR3 in DNA: TGTGCCAGCAGCTCGCCAGGGACGCGCGAGACCCAGTACTTC.

In this sample, this clonotype turned up many times. J is TRBJ1-1 and V is TRBV3-1, with D tentatively TRBD1 (5 bases). With 4 bases removed from V and 6 bases from J, the gap between germline ends came to 9 bases. This CDR3 comprises 12 residues. Looked up from germline, CDR1 is LGHDT and CDR2 is YNNKEL (reference sequence). Written as DNA, the CDR3 is TGTGCCAGCAGCCTACAGGAGGCTGAAGCTTTCTTT. Protein: CASSLQEAEAFF. Complete variable domain (other parts from reference TRBV3-1 and TRBJ1-1): DTAVSQTPKYLVTQMGNDKSIKCEQNLGHDTMYWYKQDSKKFLKIMFSYNNKELIINETVPNRFSPKSPDKAHLNLHINSLELGDSAVYFCASSLQEAEAFFGQGTRLTVV.

A few counts support this clonotype. This chain uses TRBV7-2 with TRBJ2-3, with D possibly TRBD1 on 5 matching bases. The CDR3 has 18 amino acids. The V gene's germline CDR1 is SGHTA and CDR2 FQGNSA. V was trimmed by 0 bases and J by 0 bases, leaving 16 bases between them. The CDR3 sequence is CASSLALGPPSSTDTQYF. For the CDR3, the DNA is TGTGCCAGCAGCTTAGCGCTGGGGCCGCCCAGTAGCACAGATACGCAGTATTTT.

The sample holds many counts of this clonotype. This rearrangement joins TRBV30 to TRBJ2-5, with D possibly TRBD2 on 5 matching bases. The CDR3 runs to 13 residues. Germline loops: CDR1 GTSNPN, CDR2 SVGIG (reference sequence). The V and J ends lost 0 bases and 6 bases respectively, with 11 bases between them. The CDR3 coding sequence is TGTGCCTGGAGTGTACTAGAGAGGAAGACCCAGTACTTC. Translating gives CAWSVLERKTQYF.

The chain combines TRBV6-6 with TRBJ1-1; tentative D call: TRBD1 (6 bases). The CDR3 runs 18 residues. V was cut by 6 bases and J by 5 bases, with 28 bases left in between. The germline CDR1 and CDR2 sequences are MNHNY and SVGAGI (reference sequence). The CDR3 is CASSLPGQRRAIGTEAFF. The DNA of the CDR3 is TGTGCCAGCAGCCTCCCAGGACAGCGAAGGGCCATCGGGACTGAAGCTTTCTTT.

This clonotype was detected many times. This chain links TRBV27 with TRBJ1-1; no reliable D call. V was shortened by 5 bases and J by 3 bases, with 10 bases between the two germline ends. CDR1 is MNHEY and CDR2 is SMNVEV in the germline V gene (reference sequence). The CDR3 is 13 amino acids. Here the CDR3 DNA reads TGTGCCAGCAGTCCAACAAGGTACACTGAAGCTTTCTTT. Protein sequence: CASSPTRYTEAFF.

This chain uses TRBV6-2 or TRBV6-3 with TRBJ2-7, with D uncertain. Trimming took off 5 bases at V and 3 bases at J, with 23 bases between the two ends. The germline gives CDR1 MNHEY, CDR2 SVGEGT. The CDR3 runs 17 residues. For the CDR3, the DNA is TGTGCCAGCAGTCAAATATCGAACGGCCCCCAATTCTACGAGCAGTACTTC. Protein sequence: CASSQISNGPQFYEQYF.

V and J are TRBV11-3 and TRBJ2-2; D is undetermined. This CDR3 contains 15 residues. V lost 4 bases to trimming and J lost 2 bases, with 11 bases between them. CDR1 is SGHNT, CDR2 YENEEA, per germline. The CDR3 DNA reads as TGTGCCAGCAGCTCCGGTTCGGGTAACACCGGGGAGCTGTTTTTT. Its translation: CASSSGSGNTGELFF. Variable domain in full (rest from reference TRBV11-3 and TRBJ2-2): EAGVVQSPRYKIIEKKQPVAFWCNPISGHNTLYWYLQNLGQGPELLIRYENEEAVDDSQLPKDRFSAERLKGVDSTLKIQPAELGDSAVYLCASSSGSGNTGELFFGEGSRLTVL.

The chain uses TRBV6-5 and TRBJ1-1; D not resolved. This CDR3 contains 14 residues. Germline assignment: CDR1 MNHEY and CDR2 SVGAGI. With 7 bases removed from V and 0 bases from J, the gap between germline ends came to 12 bases. The CDR3 DNA reads as TGTGCCAGCAAAGGGCCAGCTTTGAACACTGAAGCTTTCTTT. It is translated as CASKGPALNTEAFF.

The CDR3 region has the DNA TGTGCCAGTAGTCGAGCGGGGGGGAACTACAATGAGCAGTTCTTC. This translates into CASSRAGGNYNEQFF. The J gene is TRBJ2-1, the V gene TRBV12-3 or TRBV12-4; 10 bases fit TRBD2. CDR3 size: 15 residues. The ends lost 9 bases at V and 3 bases at J; junction bases unmatched: 8.

The chain employs TRBV3-1 and TRBJ2-3, with TRBD2 matching 10 bases. V shed 4 bases, J shed 1 base, and the junction held 5 bases outside the gene matches. In germline, CDR1 is LGHDT, CDR2 YNNKEL (reference sequence). The CDR3 spans 16 residues. Written as DNA, the CDR3 is TGTGCCAGCAGCCTGACGCTAGCGGGGGGCACAGATACGCAGTATTTT. As protein: CASSLTLAGGTDTQYF.

Turning to this clonotype: A much more abundant neighbour one base away suggests this may be a read error. The chain joins TRBV20-1 to TRBJ1-6; no clear D gene. Germline CDR1 is DFQATT and CDR2 is SNEGSKA (reference sequence). V was shortened by 3 bases and J by 8 bases, with 11 bases between the two germline ends. The CDR3 length is 13 residues. CDR3 amino acids: CSASTEADSPLHF. For the CDR3, the DNA is TGCAGTGCTAGTACAGAGGCTGATTCACCCCTCCACTTT.

In its sample, this clonotype was seen many times. The chain recombines TRBV7-6 with TRBJ2-2, with TRBD1 matching 7 bases. The CDR3 spans 16 residues. Germline V gives CDR1 SGHVS, CDR2 FNYEAQ. V gave up 2 bases and J gave up 0 bases; unmatched junction bases: 3. For the CDR3, the DNA is TGTGCCAGCAGCTTAAGACAGGGCACGAACACCGGGGAGCTGTTTTTT. Translating gives CASSLRQGTNTGELFF.

V is TRBV5-1 and J is TRBJ2-7; 12 nucleotides match TRBD2. The CDR3 covers 18 residues. Trimming at V came to 2 bases and at J to 0 bases, leaving 9 bases not matched to a gene. From germline, CDR1 is SGHRS and CDR2 YFSETQ. CDR3 nucleotides: TGCGCCAGCAGCTTACTGACTAGCGGGGGTCTAAGCTCCTACGAGCAGTACTTC. This encodes CASSLLTSGGLSSYEQYF.